The present TCR beta chain was sequenced within a study of Ad26.COV2.S vaccination and SARS-CoV-2 variants. The CDR3 length is 12 residues. Germline V gene sequence: CDR1 SGDLS, CDR2 YYNGEE. V was shortened by 3 bases and J by 5 bases, with 9 bases between the two germline ends. Repertoires were generated with immunoSEQ multiplex PCR, while TCRdb's copy carries only in-frame clones and drops some. In the table there are more than 400,000 clones, roughly 87% of which are singletons. Treatment in this sample: roughly 19 received Ad26.COV2.S at low or high dose, single or two shots; several received placebo; per-sample allocation not given. Collection of samples fell on day 63 after the first vaccine or placebo injection. Ad26.COV2.S expressed prefusion-stabilized spike from the original Wuhan strain.

The starting material was peripheral blood, obtained in a trial of Ad26.COV2.S vaccine versus placebo. The sequence came from a person between 18 and 59 years old who received the Ad26.COV2.S COVID-19 vaccine or a placebo. The rearrangement joins TRBV9 to TRBJ2-7; tentatively, D is TRBD1 or TRBD2 (5 bases each). The CDR3 loop reads CASSGTGHEQYF. The CDR3 nucleotides are TGTGCCAGCAGCGGGACGGGGCACGAGCAGTACTTC. Together with reference TRBV9 and TRBJ2-7, the CDR3 gives the full variable domain: DSGVTQTPKHLITATGQRVTLRCSPRSGDLSVYWYQQSLDQGLQFLIQYYNGEERAKGNILERFSAQQFPDLHSELNLSSLELGDSALYFCASSGTGHEQYFGPGTRLTVT.